Listed below are T cell receptor beta chains from one sample, sequenced in a study of naive and memory T cell subsets. TCRdb re-analysed the UMI-ligation and nested PCR reads in MiXCR, keeping a single row per CDR3 protein. The data hold around 140,000 distinct CDR3 sequences, with approximately 21% observed a single time. The sequenced sample consisted of naive CD8+ T cells from blood. These receptors were collected from a human donor in good health. The CDR3 runs from the conserved cysteine through the conserved F or W. The order of the fields is CDR3 protein, CDR3 DNA, V gene, J gene, clone size, D gene. The D gene is left open where the match is weak. For some rows the clone size is stated as once, few or many, or as a class when expanded; others skip it.

CDR3: CASSLVQDSYNEQFF
DNA: TGTGCCAGCAGTTTAGTACAGGACTCCTACAATGAGCAGTTCTTC
V: TRBV28
J: TRBJ2-1
size: NA
D: NA

CDR3: CASSLKGELNNYEQYF
DNA: TGTGCCAGCAGTTTAAAAGGGGAGTTGAATAACTACGAGCAGTACTTC
V: TRBV28
J: TRBJ2-7
size: few
D: NA

CDR3: CASSPGLASVESSYEQYF
DNA: TGTGCCAGCAGCCCGGGACTAGCCAGCGTGGAGAGCAGCTACGAGCAGTACTTC
V: TRBV7-7
J: TRBJ2-7
size: many
D: TRBD2

CDR3: CASSLWEAGELFF
DNA: TGTGCCAGCAGTTTATGGGAGGCCGGGGAGCTGTTTTTT
V: TRBV28
J: TRBJ2-2
size: NA
D: NA

CDR3: CASSEAYSAYEQYF
DNA: TGTGCCAGCAGTGAAGCCTACTCCGCCTACGAGCAGTACTTC
V: TRBV2
J: TRBJ2-7
size: NA
D: NA

CDR3: CASSLERGPNSNQPQHF
DNA: TGTGCCAGCAGTTTAGAGAGGGGCCCTAATAGCAATCAGCCCCAGCATTTT
V: TRBV28
J: TRBJ1-5
size: NA
D: NA

CDR3: CATSRSLAGETYNEQFF
DNA: TGTGCCACCAGCAGATCCCTAGCGGGGGAGACCTACAATGAGCAGTTCTTC
V: TRBV15
J: TRBJ2-1
size: NA
D: TRBD2

CDR3: CASSFPEISGRFSYEQYF
DNA: TGTGCCAGCAGTTTCCCGGAGATTAGCGGGAGGTTTTCCTACGAGCAGTACTTC
V: TRBV6-6
J: TRBJ2-7
size: NA
D: TRBD2

CDR3: CASSPRSGFSEAFF
DNA: TGTGCCAGCAGTCCTCGCAGCGGTTTCTCTGAAGCTTTCTTT
V: TRBV2
J: TRBJ1-1
size: few
D: NA

CDR3: CASSLEIKRGEAFF
DNA: TGTGCCAGCAGCTTAGAGATCAAGAGGGGTGAAGCTTTCTTT
V: TRBV13
J: TRBJ1-1
size: NA
D: NA

CDR3: CSAWRDTQYF
DNA: TGCAGTGCTTGGCGCGATACGCAGTATTTT
V: TRBV20-1
J: TRBJ2-3
size: NA
D: NA

CDR3: CASSREGAGNQPQHF
DNA: TGTGCCAGCAGCAGAGAGGGGGCTGGCAATCAGCCCCAGCATTTT
V: TRBV7-6
J: TRBJ1-5
size: NA
D: TRBD1

CDR3: CATSRKGVLQPQHF
DNA: TGTGCCACCAGTCGCAAGGGGGTTCTTCAGCCCCAGCATTTT
V: TRBV15
J: TRBJ1-5
size: few
D: NA

CDR3: CASSADSLAKNIQYF
DNA: TGTGCCAGCAGCGCGGACAGCCTAGCCAAAAACATTCAGTACTTC
V: TRBV7-9
J: TRBJ2-4
size: NA
D: NA

CDR3: CSVEMPVRSGRANEQFF
DNA: TGCAGCGTTGAAATGCCCGTGAGGAGCGGGAGGGCGAATGAGCAGTTCTTC
V: TRBV29-1
J: TRBJ2-1
size: few
D: TRBD2

CDR3: CASTWGSLGEKLFF
DNA: TGTGCCAGTACGTGGGGGAGCTTAGGCGAAAAACTGTTTTTT
V: TRBV19
J: TRBJ1-4
size: few
D: NA

CDR3: CSVRGNYGYTF
DNA: TGCAGCGTCAGGGGGAACTATGGCTACACCTTC
V: TRBV29-1
J: TRBJ1-2
size: few
D: TRBD1

CDR3: CSASATGIAGEQYF
DNA: TGCAGTGCTAGCGCGACAGGGATTGCGGGGGAGCAGTACTTC
V: TRBV20-1
J: TRBJ2-7
size: NA
D: NA

CDR3: CASSFYGSSGEQYF
DNA: TGTGCCAGCAGTTTCTACGGCTCCTCGGGTGAGCAGTACTTC
V: TRBV28
J: TRBJ2-7
size: few
D: NA

CDR3: CASSILPGTKEAFF
DNA: TGTGCCAGCAGTATACTTCCCGGGACAAAAGAAGCTTTCTTT
V: TRBV27
J: TRBJ1-1
size: few
D: NA

CDR3: CASVIREYQPQHF
DNA: TGTGCCAGCGTTATAAGGGAGTATCAGCCCCAGCATTTT
V: TRBV28
J: TRBJ1-5
size: few
D: NA

CDR3: CASSEFEGAANYNEQFF
DNA: TGTGCCAGCAGTGAATTTGAAGGAGCCGCAAACTACAATGAGCAGTTCTTC
V: TRBV25-1
J: TRBJ2-1
size: few
D: NA